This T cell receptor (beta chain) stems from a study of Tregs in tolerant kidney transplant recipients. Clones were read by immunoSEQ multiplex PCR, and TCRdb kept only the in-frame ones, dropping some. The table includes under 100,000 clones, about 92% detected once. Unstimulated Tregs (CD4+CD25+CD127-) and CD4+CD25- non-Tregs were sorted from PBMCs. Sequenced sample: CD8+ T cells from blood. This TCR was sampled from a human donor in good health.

The DNA of the CDR3 is TGTGCCAGCAGCGTAGACGGGAGTGGTAGGGAGACCCAGTACTTC. Encoded protein: CASSVDGSGRETQYF. The V gene is TRBV9, the J gene TRBJ2-5; D is possibly TRBD2 (6 bases). With 0 bases removed from V and 5 bases from J, the gap between germline ends came to 14 bases. The CDR3 sequence is 15 residues long. CDR1 and CDR2 from the germline V gene are SGDLS and YYNGEE.